A single sample is the source of the 30 T cell receptor beta chains below, sequenced in a study of shared clonotypes between healthy human individuals. Using immunoSEQ multiplex PCR, the repertoire was profiled, and TCRdb retains in-frame clones only, with some absent. Among some 320,000 clones listed, around 86% were seen once. Source material: memory CD8+ T cells sorted from blood. Subset defined: CD45RO+ cells pooled with CCR7-negative TemRA cells. All receptors derive from a man aged 18-30 years in good health.

The chain combines TRBV5-1 with TRBJ1-1; D might be TRBD1 (5 bases). This CDR3 spans 17 amino acids. Germline assignment: CDR1 SGHRS and CDR2 YFSETQ. The V end was cut by 2 bases, the J end by 3 bases, with 20 bases between. CDR3 sequence reads: CASSFKGFRTSDTEAFF. The CDR3, as DNA: TGCGCCAGCAGCTTTAAGGGTTTTAGGACAAGCGACACTGAAGCTTTCTTT.

This chain joins TRBV6-1 and TRBJ2-7; D uncertain. The CDR3 consists of 13 residues. CDR1 and CDR2 from the germline V gene are MNHNS and SASEGT. The ends were cut back, 6 bases at V and 2 bases at J, with 11 bases in the middle. The CDR3 bases are TGTGCCAGCAGGGTAGACCCGGCCTACGAGCAGTACTTC. Its translation is CASRVDPAYEQYF.

This sequence joins TRBV9 and TRBJ2-2; no firm D call. Germline V gene data show CDR1 as SGDLS and CDR2 as YYNGEE. The V end lost 0 bases, the J end lost 9 bases, and 12 bases lay between the germline ends. The CDR3 sequence is 14 residues long. Here the CDR3 DNA reads TGTGCCAGCAGCGTAGAGGCACCCCCCTGGGAGCTGTTTTTT. The encoded protein is CASSVEAPPWELFF.

The chain recombines TRBV6-6 with TRBJ2-5; TRBD2 aligns across 8 bases. Germline V lookup: CDR1 MNHNY, CDR2 SVGAGI (reference sequence). CDR3 length: 15 residues. Trimming at V came to 0 bases and at J to 2 bases, leaving 2 bases not matched to a gene. CDR3 region: CASSYSREEQETQYF. Here the CDR3 DNA reads TGTGCCAGCAGTTACTCGCGGGAGGAACAAGAGACCCAGTACTTC.

The chain couples TRBV29-1 to TRBJ1-1; D perhaps matches TRBD1 (5 bases). The CDR3 has 15 amino acids. V lost 7 bases and J lost 1, with 19 bases in between. CDR1 is SQVTM, CDR2 ANQGSEA, per germline. Here the CDR3 reads CSGLGSGLTNTEAFF. The DNA for the CDR3 is TGCAGCGGCCTGGGATCAGGGCTTACGAACACTGAAGCTTTCTTT.

This chain links TRBV30 with TRBJ2-7; TRBD1 agrees at 8 bases. This CDR3 has 14 residues. V lost 0 bases and J lost 6; bases outside the gene matches: 7. Germline-derived CDR1 and CDR2 are GTSNPN and SVGIG (reference sequence). CDR3 nucleotides: TGTGCCTGGAGTGTAGGGCAGGGGGCGAGCGAGCAGTACTTC. Translation: CAWSVGQGASEQYF.

J is TRBJ2-5 and V is TRBV19; possible D gene TRBD1, 6 bases. This CDR3 contains 14 residues. V dropped 2 bases and J dropped 7 bases, with 14 bases sitting between them. In germline, CDR1 is LNHDA, CDR2 SQIVND (reference sequence). The CDR3 bases are TGTGCCAGTAGTATATCGGCAGAAGGGGGGACCCAGTACTTC. This sequence encodes CASSISAEGGTQYF.

The chain uses TRBV7-9 and TRBJ1-2; maybe TRBD1 (6 bases). CDR1 and CDR2 from the germline V gene are SEHNR and FQNEAQ (reference sequence). The CDR3 has 15 amino acids. Trimming took off 2 bases at V and 6 bases at J, with 16 bases between the two ends. CDR3 DNA sequence: TGTGCCAGCAGCTTATCCTGGGGACAAGTTGATGGCTACACCTTC. This codes for CASSLSWGQVDGYTF.

The V gene is TRBV7-6, the J gene TRBJ2-5, with 7 bases matching TRBD1. The CDR3 totals 16 residues. J lost 5 bases, V lost 3 bases, and 12 bases had no gene match. Germline lookup yields CDR1 SGHVS and CDR2 FNYEAQ. This CDR3 reads CASSFGTENEHETQYF. The CDR3 DNA is TGTGCCAGCAGCTTCGGGACAGAGAACGAACACGAGACCCAGTACTTC.

The table lists this clone with a count of one. The CDR3 coding sequence is TGTGCCAGCAGCGGGCCCTACAGGGCCCAGTACTTC. Translated, it gives CASSGPYRAQYF. The rearrangement links TRBV5-4 to TRBJ2-5; D is perhaps TRBD1 (6 bases). Trimming shortened V by 4 bases and J by 9 bases, and 13 bases separated the two germline ends. CDR3 length: 12 residues. In germline, CDR1 is SGHNT, CDR2 YYREEE (reference sequence). Looking up the rest from reference TRBV5-4 and TRBJ2-5 gives the full variable domain: ETGVTQSPTHLIKTRGQQVTLRCSSQSGHNTVSWYQQALGQGPQFIFQYYREEENGRGNFPPRFSGLQFPNYSSELNVNALELDDSALYLCASSGPYRAQYFGPGTRLLVL.

V and J are TRBV9 and TRBJ2-7, with a weak D call TRBD1 (6 bases). This CDR3 region has 15 residues. V lost 0 bases and J 1 base, leaving 11 bases between the germline ends. In germline, CDR1 is SGDLS, CDR2 YYNGEE. The CDR3 DNA is TGTGCCAGCAGCGTAGGGGGAACAGGGTCCTACGAGCAGTACTTC. Translating it yields CASSVGGTGSYEQYF. Supplemented by reference TRBV9 and TRBJ2-7, the full variable domain reads DSGVTQTPKHLITATGQRVTLRCSPRSGDLSVYWYQQSLDQGLQFLIQYYNGEERAKGNILERFSAQQFPDLHSELNLSSLELGDSALYFCASSVGGTGSYEQYFGPGTRLTVT.

The chain employs TRBV5-5 and TRBJ2-7; no firm D call. CDR1 and CDR2 from the germline V gene are SGHKS and YYEKEE (reference sequence). The V gene lost 2 bases and the J gene lost 3 bases, with 12 bases spanning the gap. The length of the CDR3 is 14 residues. This CDR3 reads CASSFGKEFYEQYF. The CDR3 DNA reads as TGTGCCAGCAGCTTTGGCAAAGAGTTCTACGAGCAGTACTTC.

V usage is TRBV11-3 and J usage is TRBJ2-2; D may be TRBD1 (6 bases). This CDR3 comprises 12 residues. Per the germline V gene, CDR1 is SGHNT and CDR2 is YENEEA. The V gene lost 5 bases and the J gene lost 8 bases, with 9 bases spanning the gap. CDR3 coding DNA: TGTGCCAGCAGCCCCAGGGGTGGGGAGCTGTTTTTT. It encodes CASSPRGGELFF.

The rearrangement links TRBV7-9 to TRBJ1-1; possibly TRBD1 for D (5 bases). The CDR3 has 14 residues. Between the trimmed V and J ends, which lost 8 bases and 1 base, there was a span of 14 bases. Germline-derived CDR1 and CDR2 are SEHNR and FQNEAQ (reference sequence). The CDR3 sequence: CASSDYGGNTEAFF. The CDR3 DNA sequence: TGTGCCAGCTCCGATTATGGGGGGAACACTGAAGCTTTCTTT.

The chain recombines TRBV2 with TRBJ2-7; perhaps TRBD2 as D (5 bases). V was cut by 8 bases and J by 0 bases, with 8 bases left in between. This CDR3 is 12 amino acids long. Germline V gene lookup returns CDR1 SNHLY and CDR2 FYNNEI. This chain's CDR3 is CASGSGSYEQYF. The DNA for the CDR3 is TGTGCCAGCGGGAGCGGCTCCTACGAGCAGTACTTC. Variable domain in full (rest from reference TRBV2 and TRBJ2-7): EPEVTQTPSHQVTQMGQEVILRCVPISNHLYFYWYRQILGQKVEFLVSFYNNEISEKSEIFDDQFSVERPDGSNFTLKIRSTKLEDSAMYFCASGSGSYEQYFGPGTRLTVT.

This sequence joins TRBV6-1 and TRBJ2-5; 7 bases fit TRBD2. The CDR3 is 15 residues long. Germline lookup yields CDR1 MNHNS and CDR2 SASEGT. The ends lost 3 bases at V and 4 bases at J; junction bases unmatched: 8. The CDR3, as DNA: TGTGCCAGCAGTGATGCCGCGGGAGTCGGAGAGACCCAGTACTTC. Encoded protein: CASSDAAGVGETQYF.

In its sample, this clone was seen a few times. The chain recombines TRBV6-5 with TRBJ1-3; D is unresolved. The germline CDR1 and CDR2 sequences are MNHEY and SVGAGI. V was shortened by 2 bases and J by 0 bases, with 11 bases between the two germline ends. The CDR3 spans 16 residues. In DNA form, the CDR3 reads TGTGCCAGCAGTTACAAGGAGGGCTTCTCTGGAAACACCATATATTTT. It encodes CASSYKEGFSGNTIYF.

The gene calls are TRBV27 and TRBJ2-1, with D maybe TRBD1 (6 bases). This CDR3 contains 13 residues. CDR1 and CDR2 from the germline V gene are MNHEY and SMNVEV (reference sequence). Between the trimmed V and J ends, which lost 7 bases and 3 bases, there was a span of 10 bases. CDR3 in amino acids: CASTLQGYNEQFF. CDR3 DNA sequence: TGTGCCAGCACACTACAGGGCTACAATGAGCAGTTCTTC.

This chain uses TRBV27 with TRBJ2-1, with 8 bases lining up with TRBD2. After removal of 3 bases from V and 11 bases from J, the junction contained 9 bases not matched to a gene. Germline CDR1 MNHEY, CDR2 SMNVEV (reference sequence). This CDR3 spans 14 amino acids. In DNA form, the CDR3 reads TGTGCCAGCAGTTTTGGACTAGCCGAAATCCAGCAGTTCTTC. Amino acids: CASSFGLAEIQQFF.

CDR3 DNA: TGTGCCAGCATCTACTCCTGCTCTGGGGCCAACGTCCTGACTTTC. This encodes CASIYSCSGANVLTF. The V gene is TRBV6-6, the J gene TRBJ2-6, with D unresolved. V lost 7 bases to trimming and J lost 0 bases, with 10 bases between them. The CDR3 spans 15 residues. The germline gives CDR1 MNHNY, CDR2 SVGAGI (reference sequence).

This clone was seen only a few times. The CDR3 DNA follows: TGTGCCAGTAGCCTAGAAGCAACTAACTATGGCTACACCTTC. Translation gives CASSLEATNYGYTF. The rearrangement uses TRBV19 and TRBJ1-2; no clear D gene. Trimming removed 6 bases at V and 0 bases at J, with 11 bases between. The germline CDR1 and CDR2 sequences are LNHDA and SQIVND (reference sequence). CDR3 length: 14 amino acids. The entire variable domain, with the rest obtained from reference TRBV19 and TRBJ1-2, is as follows: DGGITQSPKYLFRKEGQNVTLSCEQNLNHDAMYWYRQDPGQGLRLIYYSQIVNDFQKGDIAEGYSVSREKKESFPLTVTSAQKNPTAFYLCASSLEATNYGYTFGSGTRLTVV.

The rearrangement links TRBV7-8 to TRBJ1-4; D is unclear. This CDR3 region has 16 residues. Trimming shortened V by 1 base and J by 8 bases, and 17 bases separated the two germline ends. Germline V gene sequence: CDR1 SGHVS, CDR2 FQNEAQ. CDR3 amino acids: CASSLEVLGRGEKLFF. In DNA form, the CDR3 reads TGTGCCAGCAGCTTAGAAGTGTTAGGGAGAGGGGAAAAACTGTTTTTT. Together with reference TRBV7-8 and TRBJ1-4, the CDR3 gives the full variable domain: GAGVSQSPRYKVAKRGQDVALRCDPISGHVSLFWYQQALGQGPEFLTYFQNEAQLDKSGLPSDRFFAERPEGSVSTLKIQRTQQEDSAVYLCASSLEVLGRGEKLFFGSGTQLSVL.

This rearrangement joins TRBV6-1 to TRBJ2-7; the match to TRBD1 covers 7 bases. With V trimmed by 1 base and J by 2 bases, 8 bases remained unmatched. This CDR3 has 16 amino acids. CDR1 is MNHNS, CDR2 SASEGT, per germline. The CDR3 reads CASSEGVGGVTYEQYF. In DNA form, the CDR3 reads TGTGCCAGCAGTGAAGGGGTAGGGGGCGTGACCTACGAGCAGTACTTC.

The chain carries TRBV7-8 and TRBJ1-1; D ambiguous. The CDR3 is 11 amino acids. The V and J ends lost 1 base and 6 bases respectively, with 3 bases between them. Germline values: CDR1 SGHVS, CDR2 FQNEAQ. CDR3 residues: CASSLVAEAFF. Written as DNA, the CDR3 is TGTGCCAGCAGCTTAGTGGCTGAAGCTTTCTTT.

The genes are TRBV6-5 and TRBJ2-7; 8 bases are shared with TRBD1. V was pared by 5 bases and J by 3 bases, with 9 bases of the junction left unmatched. Per germline, CDR1 MNHEY and CDR2 SVGAGI. This CDR3 contains 15 residues. The CDR3 loop reads CASSPRTGNYYEQYF. The CDR3 nucleotides read TGTGCCAGCAGTCCGCGGACAGGGAATTACTACGAGCAGTACTTC.

In this sample, this clone turned up a few times. Other DNA sequences in this sample translate to the same CDR3. The chain's CDR3 is CASSFGDTQYF. The CDR3 DNA reads as TGTGCCAGCAGCTTCGGAGATACGCAGTATTTT. The genes are TRBV5-4 and TRBJ2-3; the D is unclear. Germline V gene data show CDR1 as SGHNT and CDR2 as YYREEE (reference sequence). Trimming cost V 2 bases and J 5 bases, with 3 bases left between them. This CDR3 comprises 11 residues. The full variable domain, rest sourced from reference TRBV5-4 and TRBJ2-3, is ETGVTQSPTHLIKTRGQQVTLRCSSQSGHNTVSWYQQALGQGPQFIFQYYREEENGRGNFPPRFSGLQFPNYSSELNVNALELDDSALYLCASSFGDTQYFGPGTRLTVL.

V gene TRBV7-9 combines with J gene TRBJ2-1, with D perhaps matching TRBD1 or TRBD2 (7 bases each). V was clipped by 5 bases and J by 7 bases, with 15 bases between them. Germline-derived CDR1 and CDR2 are SEHNR and FQNEAQ (reference sequence). The CDR3 extends over 14 amino acids. CDR3 bases: TGTGCCAGCAGCATCAGCGGGACAGCAAATGAGCAGTTCTTC. It codes for CASSISGTANEQFF.

A word on this clone: In the same sample, other DNA sequences code for this CDR3. J is TRBJ2-7 and V is TRBV11-2, with D perhaps TRBD1 (6 bases). V was pared by 8 bases and J by 4 bases, with 18 bases between. The CDR3 has 14 amino acids. Germline loops: CDR1 SGHAT, CDR2 FQNNGV. Here the CDR3 reads CASRLWAGEYEQYF. The CDR3 bases are TGTGCCAGCCGCCTCTGGGCAGGGGAGTACGAGCAGTACTTC.

This sequence joins TRBV2 and TRBJ2-2, with D tentatively TRBD1 or TRBD2 (5 bases each). Trimming cost V 1 base and J 6 bases, with 15 bases left between them. Germline-derived CDR1 and CDR2 are SNHLY and FYNNEI. The CDR3 runs to 16 residues. For the CDR3, the DNA is TGTGCCAGCAGTGAAGGAGTGGCAGGGACGTCCGGGGAGCTGTTTTTT. Translation: CASSEGVAGTSGELFF.

This chain links TRBV7-9 with TRBJ1-4; D remains unclear. Germline V lookup: CDR1 SEHNR, CDR2 FQNEAQ (reference sequence). The CDR3 loop spans 12 amino acids. Trimming shortened V by 5 bases and J by 6 bases, and 7 bases separated the two germline ends. DNA for the CDR3: TGTGCCAGCAGCGACATGGATGAAAAACTGTTTTTT. Its protein product is CASSDMDEKLFF.